These 5 T cell receptor beta chains were all obtained from the same sample, sequenced in a study of T cell responses to AZD1222 COVID-19 vaccine (TCRdb year 2021). The time point label on this specimen signifies: baseline before first vaccination. Library creation used the immunoSEQ multiplex PCR assay. TCRdb carries this immuneACCESS record with in-frame sequences only. Its versions omit some clonotypes, under half of them owing to an unresolved V gene in the studies checked, with the rest unexplained. For this sample the table gives 130,000 to 150,000 clones, of which approximately 92% were detected only once. The ten largest clones take up about 3% of the sample. The input for sequencing was peripheral blood, taken on day 0 of AZD1222 vaccination. These TCRs come from an adult in good health.

Note on this clone: One end of the junction is discordant with germline, which a read error may explain. CDR3 loop: CAGSGLTGLYNEQFF. Written as DNA, the CDR3 is TGTGCCGGCAGCGGGCTGACTGGGCTCTACAATGAGCAGTTCTTC. This chain joins TRBV2 and TRBJ2-1; TRBD2 might be the D (6 bases). This CDR3 has 15 amino acids. Germline V lookup: CDR1 SNHLY, CDR2 FYNNEI. Looking up the rest from reference TRBV2 and TRBJ2-1 gives the full variable domain: EPEVTQTPSHQVTQMGQEVILRCVPISNHLYFYWYRQILGQKVEFLVSFYNNEISEKSEIFDDQFSVERPDGSNFTLKIRSTKLEDSAMYFCAGSGLTGLYNEQFFGPGTRLTVL.

This CDR3 is CASSVPGQGTLSNQPQHF. The CDR3 bases are TGTGCCAGCAGTGTGCCGGGACAGGGTACCCTAAGCAATCAGCCCCAGCATTTT. The chain employs TRBV28 and TRBJ1-5, with TRBD1 matching 9 bases. The trim removed 5 bases at V and 1 base at J, leaving 12 bases unmatched. CDR3 length equals 18 residues. CDR1 and CDR2 from the germline V gene are MDHEN and SYDVKM.

The chain is built from TRBV6-5 and TRBJ2-3; D is possibly TRBD2 (6 bases). The germline V gene encodes CDR1 MNHEY and CDR2 SVGAGI. V was pared by 9 bases and J by 0 bases, with 16 bases between. The CDR3 extends over 15 amino acids. CDR3 sequence reads: CASGGAPTSTDTQYF. In DNA, the CDR3 is TGTGCCAGTGGCGGGGCACCTACTAGCACAGATACGCAGTATTTT.

V gene TRBV25-1 combines with J gene TRBJ1-2; D is ambiguous. The CDR3 spans 11 residues. V was pared by 0 bases and J by 4 bases, with 0 bases between. The germline gives CDR1 MGHDK, CDR2 SYGVNS. The CDR3 region is CASSEYYGYTF. CDR3 nucleotide sequence: TGTGCCAGCAGTGAATACTATGGCTACACCTTC.

This clone occurred once. The chain links TRBV19 to TRBJ2-7, with a weak D call TRBD1 (6 bases). This CDR3 is 15 amino acids long. The V gene lost 6 bases and the J gene lost 0 bases, with 15 bases spanning the gap. Germline loops: CDR1 LNHDA, CDR2 SQIVND (reference sequence). The CDR3 sequence: CASRVERGGSYEQYF. The CDR3 nucleotides are TGTGCCAGTAGGGTGGAGAGAGGGGGCTCCTACGAGCAGTACTTC.